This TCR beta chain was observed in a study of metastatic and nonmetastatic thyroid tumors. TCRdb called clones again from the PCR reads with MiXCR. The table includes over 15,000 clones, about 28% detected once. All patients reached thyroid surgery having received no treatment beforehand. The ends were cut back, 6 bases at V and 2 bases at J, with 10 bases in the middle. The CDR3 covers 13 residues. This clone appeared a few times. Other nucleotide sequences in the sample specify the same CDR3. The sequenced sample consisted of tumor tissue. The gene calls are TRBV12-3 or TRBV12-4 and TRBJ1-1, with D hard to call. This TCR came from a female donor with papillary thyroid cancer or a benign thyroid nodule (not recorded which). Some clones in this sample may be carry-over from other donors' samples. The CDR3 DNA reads TGTGCCAGCAGCCCTGACATAAACACTGAAGCTTTCTTT. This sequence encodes CASSPDINTEAFF.